This TCR beta chain was captured in a study of T-cell memory formation after mild COVID-19. CDR1 and CDR2 (germline): SGHNT, YENEEA. J gave up 2 bases and V 5 bases, and 4 bases lay outside the gene matches. The CDR3 runs to 15 residues. One entry per CDR3 protein results from TCRdb running MiXCR on the 5' RACE reads. The sample shows hundreds of thousands of distinct CDR3 sequences, less than 25% of them seen only once. Regarding the study as a whole: Clones that contracted from day 15 to 85 had balanced CD4/CD8; later expanders were CD4+ biased.

This clonotype was seen a few times. What it binds is unknown. The sample consisted of PBMCs or a T cell subset sorted from them (not recorded which). The chain uses TRBV11-3 and TRBJ2-5; 11 nucleotides agree with TRBD2. This clonotype originated in an adult woman who had mild COVID-19 (a few samples of this study predate the infection). Cell type and time point are not known. CDR3 sequence (DNA): TGTGCCAGCAGCCATCGGACTAGCGGGCAAGAGACCCAGTACTTC. Translated: CASSHRTSGQETQYF.